The following is a TCR beta chain sequence with its context. The sample is drawn from a study of blood T cell repertoires in COVID-19. Only in-frame clones appear in the TCRdb table, and some are missing; sequencing was by immunoSEQ multiplex PCR. The data show about 76,000 clones, about 80% seen once. V was clipped by 9 bases and J by 8 bases, with 22 bases between them. This CDR3 is built from 15 residues. Germline CDR1 is KGHDR and CDR2 is SFDVKD. The chain couples TRBV24-1 to TRBJ2-1, with D perhaps matching TRBD2 (6 bases). The receptor comes from a human donor in a cohort sampled during active COVID-19. The sequencing sample was made of peripheral blood. The CDR3 loop is CATASAGRRGDEQFF. In DNA form, the CDR3 reads TGTGCCACCGCTTCCGCGGGACGCCGCGGGGATGAGCAGTTCTTC.